The TCR beta chain under discussion was sequenced for a study of radiotherapy plus CTLA-4 blockade in lung cancer. Trimming removed 3 bases at V and 2 bases at J, with 11 bases between. Looked up from germline, CDR1 is SQVTM and CDR2 is ANQGSEA. This CDR3 is 14 amino acids long. With respect to this clone: Its specificity is unknown.

Study findings and constraints: The study found tumor-derived TCR clones expanded in blood after radiotherapy plus ipilimumab.

Generated by immunoSEQ multiplex PCR, the TCRdb table keeps only in-frame clones and is missing some. The sample lists about 110,000 clones, around 85% occurring once. The sequencing used peripheral blood, collected from a patient treated with radiotherapy plus ipilimumab. The sequence came from a human donor with non-small cell lung cancer that progressed on radiotherapy plus ipilimumab. Some clones in this sample may be carry-over from other donors' samples. This sequence joins TRBV29-1 and TRBJ2-1, with no clear D. The CDR3 DNA reads as TGCAGCGTTGAGTACCTACGTACCTACAATGAGCAGTTCTTC. It translates to CSVEYLRTYNEQFF.